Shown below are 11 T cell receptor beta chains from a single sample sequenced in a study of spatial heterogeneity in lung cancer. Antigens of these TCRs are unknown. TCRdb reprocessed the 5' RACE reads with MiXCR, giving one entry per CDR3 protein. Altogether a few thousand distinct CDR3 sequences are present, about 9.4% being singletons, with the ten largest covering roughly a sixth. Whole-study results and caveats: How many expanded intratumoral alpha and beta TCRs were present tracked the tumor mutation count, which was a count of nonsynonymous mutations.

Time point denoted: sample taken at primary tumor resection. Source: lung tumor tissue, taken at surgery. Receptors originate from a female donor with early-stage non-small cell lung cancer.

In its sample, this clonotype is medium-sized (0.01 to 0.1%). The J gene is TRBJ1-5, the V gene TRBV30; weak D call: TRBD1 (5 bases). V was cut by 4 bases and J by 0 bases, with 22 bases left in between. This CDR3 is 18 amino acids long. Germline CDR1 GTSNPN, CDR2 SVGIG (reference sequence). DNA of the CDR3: TGTGCCTGGACCCCTGGACACGGACTCACCTATAGCAATCAGCCCCAGCATTTT. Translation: CAWTPGHGLTYSNQPQHF.

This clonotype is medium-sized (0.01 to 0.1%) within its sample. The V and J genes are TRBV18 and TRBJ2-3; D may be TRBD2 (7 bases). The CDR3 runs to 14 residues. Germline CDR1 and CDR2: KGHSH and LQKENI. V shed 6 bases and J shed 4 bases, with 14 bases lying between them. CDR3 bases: TGTGCCAGCTCCAGGGGACTATCCTCAGATACGCAGTATTTT. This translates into CASSRGLSSDTQYF.

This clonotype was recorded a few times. CDR3 sequence (DNA): TGTGCCAGCAGCTTAGGCGGCGCTAGCACAGATACGCAGTATTTT. It yields the protein CASSLGGASTDTQYF. This chain connects TRBV7-2 to TRBJ2-3; D remains ambiguous. The germline V gene encodes CDR1 SGHTA and CDR2 FQGNSA. The CDR3 has 15 amino acids. The V end lost 1 base, the J end lost 0 bases, and 8 bases lay between the germline ends.

CDR3 sequence (DNA): TGTGCCAGCAGCTTAGGCCAGGGGGATAAAGATACGCAGTATTTT. Amino acid sequence: CASSLGQGDKDTQYF. The J gene is TRBJ2-3, the V gene TRBV7-2; TRBD1 matches at 7 bases. CDR1 and CDR2 (germline): SGHTA, FQGNSA. The junction had 6 bases not matched to a gene; V was cut back by 1 base and J by 5 bases. CDR3 length: 15 amino acids. The full variable domain, in which reference TRBV7-2 and TRBJ2-3 provide the parts outside the CDR3, is GAGVSQSPSNKVTEKGKDVELRCDPISGHTALYWYRQSLGQGLEFLIYFQGNSAPDKSGLPSDRFSAERTGGSVSTLTIQRTQQEDSAVYLCASSLGQGDKDTQYFGPGTRLTVL.

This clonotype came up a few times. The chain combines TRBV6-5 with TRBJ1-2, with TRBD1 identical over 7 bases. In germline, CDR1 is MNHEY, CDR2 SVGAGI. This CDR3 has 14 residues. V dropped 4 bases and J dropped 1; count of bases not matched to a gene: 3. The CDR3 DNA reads TGTGCCAGCAGTTTCGACAGGGTTAACTATGGCTACACCTTC. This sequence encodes CASSFDRVNYGYTF.

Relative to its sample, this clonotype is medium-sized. CDR3 region: CASSSGGTGSNQYF. The CDR3 nucleotides are TGTGCCAGCAGCTCCGGGGGGACAGGCTCAAACCAGTACTTC. The gene calls are TRBV7-3 and TRBJ2-5; D is perhaps TRBD1 (8 bases). Germline V gives CDR1 SGHTA, CDR2 FQGTGA. The CDR3 has 14 amino acids. The V end was cut by 4 bases, the J end by 10 bases, with 19 bases between. Full variable domain (rest looked up from reference TRBV7-3 and TRBJ2-5): GAGVSQTPSNKVTEKGKYVELRCDPISGHTALYWYRQSLGQGPEFLIYFQGTGAADDSGLPNDRFFAVRPEGSVSTLKIQRTERGDSAVYLCASSSGGTGSNQYFGPGTRLLVL.

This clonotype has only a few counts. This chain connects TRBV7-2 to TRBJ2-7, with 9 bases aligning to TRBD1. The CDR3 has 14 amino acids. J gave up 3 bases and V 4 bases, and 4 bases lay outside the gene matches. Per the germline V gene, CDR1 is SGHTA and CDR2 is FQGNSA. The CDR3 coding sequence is TGTGCCAGCAGCTGGGGACAGGGCAGCTACGAGCAGTACTTC. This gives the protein CASSWGQGSYEQYF.

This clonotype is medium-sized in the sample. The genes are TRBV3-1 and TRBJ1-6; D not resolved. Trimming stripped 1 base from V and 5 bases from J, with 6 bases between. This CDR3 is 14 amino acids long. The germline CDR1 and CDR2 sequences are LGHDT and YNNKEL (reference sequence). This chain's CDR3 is CASSQGQHNSPLHF. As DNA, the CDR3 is TGTGCCAGCAGCCAAGGGCAGCATAATTCACCCCTCCACTTT.

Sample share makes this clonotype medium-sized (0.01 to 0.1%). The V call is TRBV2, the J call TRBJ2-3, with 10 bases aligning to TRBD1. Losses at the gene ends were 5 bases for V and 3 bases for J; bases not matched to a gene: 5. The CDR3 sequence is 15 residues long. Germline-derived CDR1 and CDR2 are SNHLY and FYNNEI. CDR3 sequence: CASSRDRGRTDTQYF. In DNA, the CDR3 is TGTGCCAGCAGTAGGGACAGGGGACGTACAGATACGCAGTATTTT.

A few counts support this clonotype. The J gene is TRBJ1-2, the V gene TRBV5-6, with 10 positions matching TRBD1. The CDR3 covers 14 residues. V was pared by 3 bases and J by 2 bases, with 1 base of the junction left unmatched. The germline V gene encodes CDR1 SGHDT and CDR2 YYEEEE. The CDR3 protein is CASSWGQGNYGYTF. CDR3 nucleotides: TGTGCCAGCAGCTGGGGACAGGGGAACTATGGCTACACCTTC. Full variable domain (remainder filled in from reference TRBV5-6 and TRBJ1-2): DAGVTQSPTHLIKTRGQQVTLRCSPKSGHDTVSWYQQALGQGPQFIFQYYEEEERQRGNFPDRFSGHQFPNYSSELNVNALLLGDSALYLCASSWGQGNYGYTFGSGTRLTVV.

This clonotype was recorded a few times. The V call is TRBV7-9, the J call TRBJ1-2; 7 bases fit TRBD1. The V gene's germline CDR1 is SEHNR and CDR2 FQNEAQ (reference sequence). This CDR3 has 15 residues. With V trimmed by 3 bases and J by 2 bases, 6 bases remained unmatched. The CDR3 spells CASSLGQSSNYGYTF. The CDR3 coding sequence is TGTGCCAGCAGCTTGGGACAGTCCTCGAACTATGGCTACACCTTC.